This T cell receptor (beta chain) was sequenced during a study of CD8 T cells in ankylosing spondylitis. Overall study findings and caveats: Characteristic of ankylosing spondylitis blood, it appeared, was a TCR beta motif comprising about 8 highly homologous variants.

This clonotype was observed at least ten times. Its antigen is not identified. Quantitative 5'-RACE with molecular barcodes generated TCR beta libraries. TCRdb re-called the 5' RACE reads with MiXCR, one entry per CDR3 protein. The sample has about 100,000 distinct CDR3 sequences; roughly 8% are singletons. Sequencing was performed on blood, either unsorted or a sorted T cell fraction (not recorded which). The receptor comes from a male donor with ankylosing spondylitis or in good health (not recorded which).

CDR3 sequence: CASTSGYQGGKLFF. The CDR3 region has the DNA TGTGCCAGTACCTCCGGCTATCAGGGAGGAAAACTGTTTTTT. The chain carries TRBV19 and TRBJ1-4, with D possibly being TRBD1 (5 bases). Germline CDR1 LNHDA, CDR2 SQIVND (reference sequence). The germline V and J ends were trimmed by 7 bases and 10 bases, with 19 bases remaining between them. CDR3 size: 14 residues.